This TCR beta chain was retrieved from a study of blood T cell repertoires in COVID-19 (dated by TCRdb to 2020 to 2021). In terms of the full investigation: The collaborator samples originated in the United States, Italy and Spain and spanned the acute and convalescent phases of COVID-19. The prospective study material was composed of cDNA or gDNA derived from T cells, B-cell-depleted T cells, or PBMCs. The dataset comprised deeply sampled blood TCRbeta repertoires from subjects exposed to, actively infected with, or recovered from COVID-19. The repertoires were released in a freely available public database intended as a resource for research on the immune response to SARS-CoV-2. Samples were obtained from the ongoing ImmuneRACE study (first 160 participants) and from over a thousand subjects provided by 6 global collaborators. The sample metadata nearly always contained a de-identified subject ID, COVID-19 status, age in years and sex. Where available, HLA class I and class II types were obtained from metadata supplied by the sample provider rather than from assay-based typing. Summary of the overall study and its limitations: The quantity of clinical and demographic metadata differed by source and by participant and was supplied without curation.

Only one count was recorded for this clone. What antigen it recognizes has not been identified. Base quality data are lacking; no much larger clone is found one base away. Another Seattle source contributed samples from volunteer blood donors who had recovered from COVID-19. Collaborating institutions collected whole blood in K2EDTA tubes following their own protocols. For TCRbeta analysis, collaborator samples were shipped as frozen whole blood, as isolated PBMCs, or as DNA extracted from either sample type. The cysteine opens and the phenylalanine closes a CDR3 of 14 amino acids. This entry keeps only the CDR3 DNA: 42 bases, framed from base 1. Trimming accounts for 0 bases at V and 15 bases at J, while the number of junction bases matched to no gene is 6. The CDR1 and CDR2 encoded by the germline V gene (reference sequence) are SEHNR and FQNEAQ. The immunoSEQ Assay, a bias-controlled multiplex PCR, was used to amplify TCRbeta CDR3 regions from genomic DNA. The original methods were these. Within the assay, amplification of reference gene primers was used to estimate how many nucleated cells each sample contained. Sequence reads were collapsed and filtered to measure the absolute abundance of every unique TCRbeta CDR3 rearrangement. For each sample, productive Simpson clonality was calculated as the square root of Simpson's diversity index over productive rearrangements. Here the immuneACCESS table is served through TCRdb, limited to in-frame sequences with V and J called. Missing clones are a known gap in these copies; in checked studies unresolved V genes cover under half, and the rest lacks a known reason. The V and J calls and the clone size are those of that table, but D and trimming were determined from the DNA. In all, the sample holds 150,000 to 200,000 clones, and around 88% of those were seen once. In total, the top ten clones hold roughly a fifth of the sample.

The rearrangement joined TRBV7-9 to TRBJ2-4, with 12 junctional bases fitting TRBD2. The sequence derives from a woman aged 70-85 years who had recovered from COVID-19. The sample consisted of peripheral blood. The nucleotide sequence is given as TGTGCCAGCAGCTTAGCCCGGCTAGCGGGAGGGTTGTACTTC. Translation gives CASSLARLAGGLYF.